This TCR beta chain emerged from a study of early T cells in non-severe SARS-CoV-2 infection. Overall study: RNA in bulk from unsorted whole blood was sequenced, and chains were unpaired.

Researchers attached unique molecular identifiers to individual cDNA molecules. TCRdb reprocessed the 5' RACE reads with MiXCR, giving one entry per CDR3 protein. The sample lists more than 20,000 distinct CDR3 sequences; 3.5% to 5% were seen once. This clonotype was detected ten times or more. Germline assignment: CDR1 MNHEY and CDR2 SMNVEV (reference sequence). V was pared by 1 base and J by 3 bases, with 13 bases of the junction left unmatched. The CDR3 totals 18 residues. The J gene is TRBJ2-7, the V gene TRBV27, with TRBD1 identical over 9 bases. Sequencing was carried out using whole blood. The receptor was isolated from an adult who was a healthcare worker with PCR-confirmed SARS-CoV-2 infection or an uninfected control (not recorded which). The CDR3 spells CASSLYPTGGSRGYEQYF. The CDR3 DNA sequence: TGTGCCAGCAGTTTATACCCAACAGGGGGCTCCCGGGGCTACGAGCAGTACTTC.